The TCR beta chain described here comes from a study of post-analysis software for immune sequencing data (dated by TCRdb to 2014 to 2015). Regarding the study in general: The recorded disease courses included relapsing-remitting, secondary progressive and progressive-relapsing multiple sclerosis, and some patients had no subtype annotation. Patient repertoires were compared against ten to twelve previously published healthy control repertoires from donors aged 6 to 25 years. A subset of samples was prepared in parallel using single-end sample barcoding, then pooled and co-amplified after Illumina adapter ligation.

From the cysteine through the phenylalanine, the CDR3 covers 11 amino acids. Only the CDR3 region is kept as DNA, spanning 33 bases read in frame from base 1. CDR1 is given as MDHEN and CDR2 as SYDVKM, both from the germline V gene. Libraries were made using PCR. Data came from an Illumina HiSeq 2500. To reduce PCR and sequencing biases, unique molecular identifiers were incorporated into the TCR beta cDNA libraries. Every 1 to 10 million input T cells yielded about 500,000 cDNA molecules, meaning each molecule approximated one T cell. The patient libraries were prepared and sequenced with the same protocol used for the earlier healthy control dataset. Within a given batch, samples were prepared together, multiplexed and sequenced on the same HiSeq lane. The study's processing was this. MIGEC was used to process the raw barcoded reads, and molecular identifier groups with only a single read were discarded before consensus assembly and CDR3 extraction. VDJtools was used for post-analysis of the clonotype tables, and diversity was normalized by down-sampling every dataset to the size of the smallest sample. In repertoire overlap clustering, CDR3 amino acid sequences, but not nucleotide sequences, were matched to correct batch-related cross-sample contamination. TCRdb ran its own pipeline on the public reads, namely fastp trimming at Q25 and MiXCR clone calling, and kept in-frame beta chains. One record per CDR3 amino acid sequence lists the most common genes and DNA. TCRdb's processing, not the authors', yielded these V and J calls. For this sample the table gives under 200,000 distinct CDR3 sequences, of which 36% were detected only once. The ten largest clones take up under 30% of the sample.

The paper's findings and limits, for the study overall: Direct clustering with F measure showed strong co-clustering of samples prepared in the same batch, prompting a batch-effect correction. Patients showed significantly higher frequencies than controls for roughly five TRBV segments, among them TRBV5-6, TRBV5-1 and TRBV20-1. Multiple sclerosis patients had significantly lower normalized Chao1 diversity than controls, a result that suggests substantial peripheral T-cell clonal expansion. The control group was slightly older than the multiple sclerosis patient group.

The sample's time point, from its label and the paper: second blood draw from one MS patient after hematopoietic stem cell transplantation. TCR beta repertoires were profiled from peripheral blood of under 15 young patients with multiple sclerosis to demonstrate the VDJtools post-analysis software. The multiple sclerosis patients were children and adolescents between roughly 6 and 17 years of age. With regard to this clonotype: There is no known antigen for this receptor. Base qualities are not provided; no much larger clone lies one nucleotide away.

Sequencing was performed on blood, taken after autologous hematopoietic stem cell transplantation. The chain joins TRBV28 to TRBJ2-5; the D gene lacks a confident call. The tail of the sequence fits TRBJ2-7 better, so the J call may be wrong. This TCR was recovered from a girl aged 5-17 years with multiple sclerosis. Donor details come from another sample of the same person, matched by shared clones. The base sequence is TGTGCCAGCAGTTGGTCTCTCGAGCAGTACTTC. The translation is CASSWSLEQYF.